A single sample is the source of the 8 T cell receptor beta chains below, sequenced in a study of TIL therapy for anti-PD-1-resistant metastatic lung cancer. Time point meaning: pre-treatment sample, taken before nivolumab and TIL therapy. The tumor samples were excised metastases, mostly pleural nodules or supraclavicular lymph nodes. This was the immunoSEQ v3 assay. The repertoire was sequenced with immunoSEQ multiplex PCR; TCRdb's copy has only in-frame clones and lacks some. The data contain some 90,000 clones, under 70% of them singletons. Sequencing used tumor tissue, obtained at baseline. The receptor set was obtained from a person between 30 and 79 years old with non-small cell lung cancer.

This chain links TRBV24-1 with TRBJ2-6; D is possibly TRBD1 (6 bases). V was shortened by 3 bases and J by 0 bases, with 8 bases between the two germline ends. Germline CDR1 and CDR2: KGHDR and SFDVKD. The CDR3 runs 16 residues. The CDR3 protein is CATSDPTGSGANVLTF. The CDR3 nucleotides read TGTGCCACCAGTGATCCGACAGGCTCTGGGGCCAACGTCCTGACTTTC.

J is TRBJ2-7 and V is TRBV7-8; no clear D. CDR3 length: 16 residues. V lost 2 bases to trimming and J lost 0 bases, with 14 bases between them. Germline CDR1 SGHVS, CDR2 FQNEAQ. The CDR3 loop reads CASSLRASTDSYEQYF. Written as DNA, the CDR3 is TGTGCCAGCAGCTTAAGGGCTTCTACAGACTCCTACGAGCAGTACTTC.

V gene TRBV19 combines with J gene TRBJ2-6; 8 bases fit TRBD1. Germline V CDR1 and CDR2: LNHDA, SQIVND (reference sequence). The trim removed 5 bases at V and 4 bases at J, leaving 13 bases unmatched. The CDR3 has 18 amino acids. CDR3 residues: CASSLRTGRQQGANVLTF. DNA for the CDR3: TGTGCCAGTAGTCTCAGGACAGGGAGGCAACAGGGGGCCAACGTCCTGACTTTC.

This clone was observed a few times. V usage is TRBV7-8 and J usage is TRBJ2-2; the D is unclear. This CDR3 has 14 residues. Trimming cost V 1 base and J 1 base, with 4 bases left between them. Per germline, CDR1 SGHVS and CDR2 FQNEAQ. The CDR3 loop reads CASSLVQNTGELFF. The CDR3 DNA reads as TGTGCCAGCAGCTTAGTACAGAACACCGGGGAGCTGTTTTTT.

The chain combines TRBV11-1 with TRBJ1-1, with a weak D call TRBD1 (6 bases). The CDR3 contains 15 residues. The V and J ends lost 0 bases and 4 bases respectively, with 12 bases between them. Germline V gene sequence: CDR1 SGHAT, CDR2 FQDESV (reference sequence). The DNA of the CDR3 is TGTGCCAGCAGCTTAGCTGTCAGGGGTGGCACTGAAGCTTTCTTT. This sequence encodes CASSLAVRGGTEAFF.

The DNA for the CDR3 is TGTGCCAGCAGCTTAGGTGCATCACCTTCCTCTGGAAACACCATATATTTT. Its translation: CASSLGASPSSGNTIYF. The chain uses TRBV7-9 and TRBJ1-3; D remains ambiguous. V lost 1 base to trimming and J lost 0 bases, with 13 bases between them. The CDR3 is made up of 17 amino acids. Germline V gives CDR1 SEHNR, CDR2 FQNEAQ (reference sequence).

The chain couples TRBV28 to TRBJ1-2; TRBD1 is a possible D gene (6 bases). Germline CDR1 MDHEN, CDR2 SYDVKM. The CDR3 extends over 14 amino acids. Trimming left V 2 bases short and J 7 bases short, with 14 bases between. The CDR3 here is CASSLNRAWSGYTF. In nucleotides, the CDR3 is TGTGCCAGCAGTTTAAACAGGGCTTGGTCTGGCTACACCTTC.

This clone was detected a few times. The chain employs TRBV5-5 and TRBJ1-6, with no clear D. Germline assignment: CDR1 SGHKS and CDR2 YYEKEE (reference sequence). V shed 0 bases and J shed 4 bases, with 5 bases lying between them. CDR3 length: 14 residues. The CDR3 DNA reads TGTGCCAGCAGCTTGGGGCCTTATAATTCACCCCTCCACTTT. Translation gives CASSLGPYNSPLHF.